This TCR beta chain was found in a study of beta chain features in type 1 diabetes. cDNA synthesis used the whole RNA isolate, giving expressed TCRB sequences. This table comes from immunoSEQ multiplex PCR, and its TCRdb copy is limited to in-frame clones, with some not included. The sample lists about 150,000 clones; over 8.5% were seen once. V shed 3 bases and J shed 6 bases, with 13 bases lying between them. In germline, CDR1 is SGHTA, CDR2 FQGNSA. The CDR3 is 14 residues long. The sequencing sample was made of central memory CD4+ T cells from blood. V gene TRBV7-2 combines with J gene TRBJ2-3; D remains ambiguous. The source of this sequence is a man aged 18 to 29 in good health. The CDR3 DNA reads TGTGCCAGCAGCTTCAAGGCTAAAGGCGATACGCAGTATTTT. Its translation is CASSFKAKGDTQYF.